The 7 T cell receptor beta chains given below trace back to one sample, sequenced in a study of spatial heterogeneity in lung cancer. TCRdb re-called the 5' RACE reads through MiXCR, storing one row per CDR3 protein. The profile shows approximately 3,500 distinct CDR3 sequences, under 3% of them singletons. The time point was: sample taken at primary tumor resection. The input for sequencing was normal lung tissue next to the tumor, taken at surgery. These receptors were collected from a female donor with early-stage non-small cell lung cancer.

This clonotype is large. The chain couples TRBV6-5 to TRBJ2-5, with 9 bases lining up with TRBD2. Per germline, CDR1 MNHEY and CDR2 SVGAGI. J was trimmed by 1 base and V by 6 bases; bases with no gene match: 6. The CDR3 has 15 residues. The CDR3 loop is CASRTTSGRQETQYF. In DNA, the CDR3 is TGTGCCAGCAGGACCACTAGCGGGCGCCAAGAGACCCAGTACTTC.

This clonotype came up many times. The junction differs from germline at one of its ends, possibly a read error. DNA for the CDR3: TGTGCCAGCAGCCTCAGTCGGCTAGGGAACTTC. This codes for CASSLSRLGNF. This chain connects TRBV7-9 to TRBJ2-7; no reliable D call. In germline, CDR1 is SEHNR, CDR2 FQNEAQ (reference sequence). This CDR3 spans 11 amino acids.

This clonotype was observed many times. The chain uses TRBV2 and TRBJ1-5, with 9 bases lining up with TRBD1. The CDR3 is 17 amino acids. The V gene's germline CDR1 is SNHLY and CDR2 FYNNEI. The V and J ends lost 6 bases and 5 bases, in that order; junction bases with no gene match: 14. The CDR3 is CASREIPGQGMDQPQHF. The CDR3, as DNA: TGTGCCAGCAGGGAAATACCGGGACAGGGTATGGATCAGCCCCAGCATTTT. The whole variable domain, remainder taken from reference TRBV2 and TRBJ1-5, is EPEVTQTPSHQVTQMGQEVILRCVPISNHLYFYWYRQILGQKVEFLVSFYNNEISEKSEIFDDQFSVERPDGSNFTLKIRSTKLEDSAMYFCASREIPGQGMDQPQHFGDGTRLSIL.

This clonotype was counted at least ten times. V is TRBV4-1 and J is TRBJ1-1, with D unclear. V lost 5 bases to trimming and J lost 4 bases, with 14 bases between them. From germline, CDR1 is MGHRA and CDR2 YSYEKL. This CDR3 comprises 14 residues. The CDR3 here is CASSNVGRGTEAFF. CDR3 bases: TGCGCCAGCAGCAACGTAGGCCGTGGCACTGAAGCTTTCTTT.

This clonotype was counted at least ten times. V and J are TRBV30 and TRBJ2-3, with 8 bases that match TRBD1. Germline assignment: CDR1 GTSNPN and CDR2 SVGIG (reference sequence). The junction had 14 bases not matched to a gene; V was cut back by 2 bases and J by 4 bases. This CDR3 has 17 residues. CDR3 coding DNA: TGTGCCTGGAGTCTCGGAGGAGCGGACAGGGTGGCAGATACGCAGTATTTT. It yields the protein CAWSLGGADRVADTQYF. The full variable domain, rest sourced from reference TRBV30 and TRBJ2-3, is SQTIHQWPATLVQPVGSPLSLECTVEGTSNPNLYWYRQAAGRGLQLLFYSVGIGQISSEVPQNLSASRPQDRQFILSSKKLLLSDSGFYLCAWSLGGADRVADTQYFGPGTRLTVL.

The sample holds many counts of this clonotype. The chain employs TRBV28 and TRBJ1-5, with 7 positions matching TRBD1. Germline V lookup: CDR1 MDHEN, CDR2 SYDVKM. The CDR3 loop spans 17 amino acids. V dropped 5 bases and J dropped 0; count of bases not matched to a gene: 10. CDR3: CASSVGTVLTSNQPQHF. In nucleotides, the CDR3 is TGTGCCAGCAGTGTGGGGACAGTTCTGACTAGCAATCAGCCCCAGCATTTT.

In its sample, this clonotype was seen many times. The V gene is TRBV4-1, the J gene TRBJ2-7; 9 nucleotides match TRBD1. The length of the CDR3 is 16 residues. V lost 1 base, J lost 2 bases, and 6 bases stayed unmatched. Germline V gene sequence: CDR1 MGHRA, CDR2 YSYEKL. CDR3 region: CASSQGGDRATYEQYF. CDR3 nucleotide sequence: TGCGCCAGCAGCCAAGGGGGGGACAGGGCGACCTACGAGCAGTACTTC.